The source of this T cell receptor (beta chain) is a study of spatial heterogeneity in lung cancer. Across the study: Sequencing consistently turned up more beta-chain sequences than alpha-chain sequences.

Study-wide results and caveats: Ubiquitous expanded tumor TCRs showed up in blood more at resection than follow-up.

This clonotype was recorded a few times. The antigen is undetermined. The time point: sample taken at primary tumor resection. The input material, whole RNA from tumor, nontumor lung or frozen PBMC, was sequenced unsorted. Every TCR cDNA molecule carried a tag that served as a unique molecular identifier. In TCRdb, the 5' RACE reads were re-called with MiXCR into one record per CDR3 protein. Of roughly 9,300 distinct CDR3 sequences in the sample, 7.8% were seen once. V shed 2 bases and J 4 bases; nucleotides not matched to a gene: 10. The CDR3 extends over 17 amino acids. Germline CDR1 is SGHRS and CDR2 is YFSETQ.

The receptor comes from a female donor with early-stage non-small cell lung cancer. The sequencing here drew on PBMCs, taken at surgery. This chain joins TRBV5-1 and TRBJ2-2; 8 bases are shared with TRBD2. CDR3 DNA: TGCGCCAGCAGCTTCTCTAGACTAGCGTTAAGCACCGGGGAGCTGTTTTTT. Translated, it gives CASSFSRLALSTGELFF.